The present TCR beta chain was sequenced within a study of T cell clusters in autoimmune cytopenias. Overall study: Per sample, median TRB depth was about 48,000 reads, yielding a median about 2,400 distinct clonotypes. The study, taken as a whole, reports: Active autoimmune hepatitis patients had roughly 2.7-fold fewer exclusive TRB clusters than healthy donors.

The CDR3 contains 15 residues. Germline loops: CDR1 MNHNS, CDR2 SASEGT. TRB rearrangements were amplified by touch-down multiplex PCR with mixed TRB-A/B primers. TCRdb reanalyzed the multiplex PCR reads and collapses them to one entry per CDR3 protein, without DNA. This listing includes roughly 7,000 distinct CDR3 sequences. Each sample's input was 250 ng genomic DNA, 40,000 or so genome equivalents. Note on this clonotype: What it binds is unknown.

The sample was also reused in another study, on T cell repertoires in aging, cancer and after chemotherapy. That study reports: Donors were grouped into six age bands spanning 30 or younger through 70 or older. Loss of evenness, beyond lost richness, contributed to age-related TCR diversity decline in cancer patients.

The clonotype comes from a human donor in good health. Material: peripheral blood. The gene calls are TRBV6-1 and TRBJ2-1; absent DNA, TCRdb's TRBD1 call cannot be checked. CDR3 protein: CASSPRSPGPNEQFF.